This T cell receptor (beta chain) is from a study of breast tumors, draining lymph nodes, adjacent tissues. This clonotype was counted ten times or more. TCRdb re-analysed the multiplex PCR reads in MiXCR, keeping a single row per CDR3 protein. The sample lists approximately 140,000 distinct CDR3 sequences, 30% to 35% occurring once. Trimming removed 3 bases from V and 3 bases from J, with 12 bases in between. Germline values: CDR1 SNHLY, CDR2 FYNNEI. The CDR3 has 14 amino acids. Breast cancer patients provided tissue from their axillary draining lymph nodes. The sample consisted of axillary lymph node tissue. The chain recombines TRBV2 with TRBJ2-7, with D possibly called TRBD1 or TRBD2 (5 bases each). This TCR was recovered from a female donor with breast cancer. Some clones in this sample may be carry-over from other donors' samples. CDR3 DNA: TGTGCCAGCAGTGAGAGGGGAGCGATCTACGAGCAGTACGTC. Translation: CASSERGAIYEQYV.